This TCR beta chain was profiled in a study of radiotherapy plus CTLA-4 blockade in lung cancer (dated 2018 in TCRdb). About the full investigation: Among the enrolled patients, roughly 17% had an objective response, and roughly 30% reached disease control.

Overall study results and their limits: The strongest predictors of response were reported to be early dynamic shifts in blood T cell clones along with a rise in serum interferon-beta following radiation. After treatment with radiotherapy and ipilimumab, TCR clones that came from tumors expanded in the peripheral blood.

The library came from the immunoSEQ multiplex PCR assay. TCRdb took over this immuneACCESS table, retaining in-frame rearrangements with V and J assigned. Such tables are incomplete; in checked studies, under half of the missing clones stem from an unresolved V gene, and the remainder is unexplained. This sample is represented by fewer than 75,000 clones; more than 75% of them were singletons. The ten largest account for 40% of the sample. In this study, focal radiation therapy paired with CTLA-4 blockade (ipilimumab) was tested in patients who had chemo-refractory metastatic non-small-cell lung cancer. This clone is a singleton in its sample. Its antigen has not been determined. Per-base qualities were not stored, and no clone one base away is much larger. The sequence derives from a human donor with non-small cell lung cancer that progressed on radiotherapy plus ipilimumab. Sequenced here: peripheral blood, sampled from a patient treated with radiotherapy plus ipilimumab.

CDR3 region: CASSIERWSNQPQHF. The nucleotides read TGTGCCAGTAGTATAGAGAGATGGAGCAATCAGCCCCAGCATTTT. The chain is made from TRBV19 and TRBJ1-5; the D segment cannot be called with confidence. Its CDR3 holds 15 amino acids, cysteine through phenylalanine. The retained sequence is limited to the CDR3, 45 bases, with the frame set at the first base. The germline V gene (reference sequence) specifies LNHDA as CDR1 and SQIVND as CDR2. V and J lose 0 bases and 1 base, and a span of 7 bases separates them.